This TCR beta chain was retrieved from a study of identical twins. Whole-study results and caveats: Zero-insertion analyses could be partly confounded by invariant MAIT and iNKT cells. Insertions ran lower in abundant cord blood beta clonotypes, though not in memory repertoires.

TCRdb recomputed calls from the 5' RACE reads with MiXCR, one row per CDR3 protein. The data contain approximately 230,000 distinct CDR3 sequences, 5.5% to 7.5% of them singletons. The germline CDR1 and CDR2 sequences are SGHRS and YFSETQ. V was clipped by 2 bases and J by 3 bases, with 11 bases between them. This CDR3 contains 14 residues. This clonotype was seen only a few times. Its antigen is as yet unknown. This sample was also put to use in a study of T cells expressing NK-cell markers. That investigation notes: These clonotypes additionally ranked first within the CD3+CD56-NKG2C+ fraction of four donors.

The origin of this receptor is a woman younger than 30 in good health. The V call is TRBV5-1, the J call TRBJ1-1; D uncertain. Source material: CD8+ T cells sorted from blood. The CDR3 protein is CASSFSGRDTEAFF. Written as DNA, the CDR3 is TGCGCCAGCAGCTTCTCGGGGAGGGACACTGAAGCTTTCTTT. Combining the CDR3 with reference TRBV5-1 and TRBJ1-1 gives the whole variable domain KAGVTQTPRYLIKTRGQQVTLSCSPISGHRSVSWYQQTPGQGLQFLFEYFSETQRNKGNFPGRFSGRQFSNSRSEMNVSTLELGDSALYLCASSFSGRDTEAFFGQGTRLTVV.